The clone carrying this TCR beta chain was found a few times. The sample originates from a study of cytomegalovirus exposure and HLA in healthy donors. CDR3 length: 17 amino acids. Germline CDR1 is LGHNT and CDR2 is FRNRAP. V lost 1 base to trimming and J lost 0 bases, with 15 bases between them. Primers: 60 Vbeta forward and 13 Jbeta reverse. TCRdb's copy holds only in-frame clones and misses some; the assay was immunoSEQ multiplex PCR. Altogether around 140,000 clones are present, around 59% being singletons, with the ten largest covering 1.8%. The receptor comes from a male donor in good health and CMV-seronegative. The rearrangement links TRBV12-5 to TRBJ1-1, with D possibly being TRBD1 (5 bases). Material for sequencing was PBMCs. Here the CDR3 DNA reads TGTGCTAGTGGTTTGGCCGCGACAGCCCGGATGAACACTGAAGCTTTCTTT. Its protein is CASGLAATARMNTEAFF. Using reference TRBV12-5 and TRBJ1-1 for the parts outside the CDR3, the full variable domain is DARVTQTPRHKVTEMGQEVTMRCQPILGHNTVFWYRQTMMQGLELLAYFRNRAPLDDSGMPKDRFSAEMPDATLATLKIQPSEPRDSAVYFCASGLAATARMNTEAFFGQGTRLTVV.